This entry lists 11 T cell receptor beta chains sequenced from one sample in a study of shared clonotypes between healthy human individuals. Measured with immunoSEQ multiplex PCR; TCRdb has only the in-frame clones, and not every one. The data contain over a million clones, about four fifths of them singletons. The specimen was memory CD4+ T cells from PBMCs. Documented subset: CD45RA-negative fraction. These receptor sequences come from a man aged 18-30 years in good health. Some clones in this sample may be carry-over from other donors' samples.

In this sample, this clone turned up many times. Other DNA sequences in the sample encode the same CDR3. The V gene is TRBV7-9, the J gene TRBJ1-5; D possibly corresponds to TRBD1 (6 bases). The CDR3 is 14 residues long. CDR1 is SEHNR, CDR2 FQNEAQ, per germline (reference sequence). Trimming cost V 4 bases and J 4 bases, with 11 bases left between them. The CDR3: CASSYGGGNQPQHF. The CDR3 nucleotides are TGTGCCAGCAGCTACGGAGGGGGGAATCAGCCCCAGCATTTT.

In DNA form, the CDR3 reads TGCGCCAGCAGCCCATCCTGGGACACCTATGGCTACACCTTC. It codes for CASSPSWDTYGYTF. The rearrangement uses TRBV5-1 and TRBJ1-2; weak D call: TRBD1 (6 bases). The CDR3 is made up of 14 amino acids. The germline gives CDR1 SGHRS, CDR2 YFSETQ. The V end lost 4 bases, the J end lost 4 bases, and 14 bases lay between the germline ends.

This chain uses TRBV28 with TRBJ1-2, with D perhaps TRBD1 (5 bases). The CDR3 extends over 15 amino acids. Trimming removed 3 bases from V and 3 bases from J, with 14 bases in between. The germline gives CDR1 MDHEN, CDR2 SYDVKM. CDR3 region: CASSLGRLGDYGYTF. CDR3 bases: TGTGCCAGCAGTTTGGGACGGTTGGGGGACTATGGCTACACCTTC.

On this clone itself: Possible read error: a much larger clone is one base away. Other DNA sequences of this sample code for an identical CDR3. J is TRBJ1-2 and V is TRBV5-4; D might be TRBD1 (5 bases). Germline CDR1 and CDR2: SGHNT and YYREEE (reference sequence). V lost 4 bases and J 2 bases, leaving 9 bases between the germline ends. The CDR3 is 13 amino acids. CDR3 amino acids: CASSPDRNYGYTF. The CDR3 DNA sequence: TGTGCCAGCAGCCCAGACAGAAACTATGGCTACACCTTC.

The chain is built from TRBV5-8 and TRBJ2-7, with D unclear. The V end was cut by 3 bases, the J end by 7 bases, with 20 bases between. The CDR3 has 15 residues. CDR1 is SGHTS, CDR2 YDEGEE, per germline. Here the CDR3 DNA reads TGTGCCAGCAGCTACGTAGGCGGTCTTCCCAGGGAGCAGTACTTC. Translated, it gives CASSYVGGLPREQYF.

The chain recombines TRBV2 with TRBJ2-7, with no clear D. Trimming cost V 2 bases and J 0 bases, with 5 bases left between them. Germline V gene data show CDR1 as SNHLY and CDR2 as FYNNEI. The CDR3 totals 13 residues. This CDR3 reads CASSERASYEQYF. The CDR3 DNA reads as TGTGCCAGCAGTGAACGGGCCTCCTACGAGCAGTACTTC.

This chain connects TRBV10-3 to TRBJ2-3; D is perhaps TRBD1 (5 bases). Trimming left V 6 bases short and J 2 bases short, with 15 bases between. Germline CDR1 is ENHRY and CDR2 is SYGVKD. This CDR3 has 15 residues. The CDR3 region is CAIRDSIIDTDTQYF. CDR3 DNA sequence: TGTGCCATCAGAGACAGCATTATAGACACAGATACGCAGTATTTT.

The chain is built from TRBV29-1 and TRBJ2-1; D may be TRBD2 (6 bases). V lost 1 base and J 1 base, leaving 11 bases between the germline ends. The CDR3 has 15 residues. From germline, CDR1 is SQVTM and CDR2 ANQGSEA. This CDR3 reads CSVEGGEISYNEQFF. The CDR3 nucleotides read TGCAGCGTTGAAGGGGGGGAAATATCCTACAATGAGCAGTTCTTC.

V and J are TRBV5-1 and TRBJ2-1, with D maybe TRBD1 (7 bases). Per the germline V gene, CDR1 is SGHRS and CDR2 is YFSETQ. V lost 2 bases and J 5 bases, leaving 11 bases between the germline ends. The CDR3 extends over 14 amino acids. CDR3 sequence reads: CASSFRGENNEQFF. CDR3 DNA sequence: TGCGCCAGCAGCTTCAGGGGGGAGAACAATGAGCAGTTCTTC.

The chain carries TRBV19 and TRBJ2-5, with TRBD1 identical over 11 bases. The CDR3 is 17 residues long. From germline, CDR1 is LNHDA and CDR2 SQIVND (reference sequence). The J segment lost 5 bases and the V segment lost 4 bases, leaving 12 bases of the junction unmatched. CDR3 loop: CASSTLPGTGGWETQYF. The CDR3 coding sequence is TGTGCCAGTAGTACCCTACCCGGGACAGGGGGTTGGGAGACCCAGTACTTC.

This clone was detected once. The V call is TRBV7-9, the J call TRBJ2-2, with D possibly being TRBD1 (6 bases). From germline, CDR1 is SEHNR and CDR2 FQNEAQ (reference sequence). The CDR3 spans 13 residues. Trimming took 5 bases from V and 8 from J, leaving 12 bases between them. The CDR3 spells CASSLQGLGELFF. DNA of the CDR3: TGTGCCAGCAGCCTACAGGGTCTAGGGGAGCTGTTTTTT.